The clone carrying this T cell receptor beta chain was detected a few times. Germline values: CDR1 SQVTM, CDR2 ANQGSEA. Germline trimming cut 6 bases from V and 5 bases from J; bases unmatched to any gene: 4. This CDR3 is 13 amino acids long. The data are from a study of T-cell reconstitution after alpha-beta-depleted transplantation in children. Construction of the TCRbeta library involved unique molecular identifiers. From the PCR reads, TCRdb called clonotypes with MiXCR, one entry per CDR3 protein. The data show a few hundred thousand distinct CDR3 sequences, 9% to 12% seen once. The chain has TRBV29-1 and TRBJ2-1; 10 bases map to TRBD1. Here the sequenced sample was PBMCs from the stem cell graft donor, taken from the stem cell graft. The clonotype was recovered from a human donor who donated a stem cell graft to a child with acute lymphoblastic leukemia. The CDR3 sequence: CSVRTGGDNEQFF. In nucleotides, the CDR3 is TGCAGCGTACGGACAGGGGGAGACAATGAGCAGTTCTTC.